Below, 31 T cell receptor beta chains from the same sample are listed, as sequenced in a study of blood T cell repertoires in COVID-19. Assay used: immunoSEQ multiplex PCR; TCRdb lists only in-frame clones, some missing. The sample records about 69,000 clones, roughly 73% being singletons. Sample: peripheral blood. These receptors all stem from a human donor in a cohort sampled during active COVID-19.

This clone was found a few times. V and J are TRBV24-1 and TRBJ1-2; no firm D call. Germline CDR1 KGHDR, CDR2 SFDVKD. Trimming cost V 3 bases and J 6 bases, with 4 bases left between them. The CDR3 length is 11 residues. In DNA, the CDR3 is TGTGCCACCAGTGATGCGGATGGCTACACCTTC. Protein: CATSDADGYTF.

The CDR3 nucleotides read TGTGCCAGCAGTTCCCCGGGACTGAACTCTGGAAACACCATATATTTT. It specifies CASSSPGLNSGNTIYF. The gene calls are TRBV2 and TRBJ1-3; TRBD1 might be the D (5 bases). V lost 5 bases and J 0 bases, leaving 14 bases between the germline ends. Germline loops: CDR1 SNHLY, CDR2 FYNNEI. CDR3 length: 16 amino acids.

This clone has a single count. Other DNA sequences from this sample encode an identical CDR3 as well. V gene TRBV5-1 combines with J gene TRBJ1-1, with 9 bases fitting TRBD1. The junction had 3 bases not matched to a gene; V was cut back by 3 bases and J by 3 bases. This CDR3 is built from 14 residues. The V gene's germline CDR1 is SGHRS and CDR2 YFSETQ. In DNA form, the CDR3 reads TGCGCCAGCAGCTCGGGACAGGGTGACACTGAAGCTTTCTTT. This translates into CASSSGQGDTEAFF.

The chain recombines TRBV19 with TRBJ2-3, with TRBD1 matching 8 bases. V lost 4 bases to trimming and J lost 0 bases; unmatched junction nucleotides: 6. Germline V lookup: CDR1 LNHDA, CDR2 SQIVND (reference sequence). This CDR3 contains 16 residues. The CDR3 sequence is CASSRGTGTSTDTQYF. The CDR3 DNA follows: TGTGCCAGTAGTAGGGGGACAGGCACTAGCACAGATACGCAGTATTTT.

A few counts support this clone. This chain uses TRBV6-5 with TRBJ2-5, with D possibly TRBD1 on 7 matching bases. The CDR3 contains 12 residues. Trimming removed 7 bases at V and 5 bases at J, with 11 bases between. CDR1 MNHEY and CDR2 SVGAGI come from the germline V gene. DNA for the CDR3: TGTGCCAGCAAGGGGGCGGGGGAGACCCAGTACTTC. It is translated as CASKGAGETQYF.

The genes are TRBV5-1 and TRBJ2-1, with 10 bases matching TRBD2. J gave up 3 bases and V 4 bases, and 4 bases lay outside the gene matches. CDR1 and CDR2 from the germline V gene are SGHRS and YFSETQ. CDR3 size: 15 residues. The CDR3 sequence is CASSLAGDIYNEQFF. CDR3 in DNA: TGCGCCAGCAGCCTAGCGGGGGATATCTACAATGAGCAGTTCTTC.

This chain uses TRBV6-5 with TRBJ1-1, with TRBD1 as a possible D gene (5 bases). V was trimmed by 0 bases and J by 6 bases, leaving 17 bases between them. CDR1 and CDR2 (germline): MNHEY, SVGAGI. The CDR3 has 16 residues. The CDR3 DNA follows: TGTGCCAGCAGTTACTCGTTGGGGGGTGCGTTGTCTGAAGCTTTCTTT. Translating gives CASSYSLGGALSEAFF.

The CDR3 sequence: CASSQTYEQYF. The CDR3, as DNA: TGCGCCAGCAGCCAGACCTACGAGCAGTACTTC. This chain connects TRBV10-2 to TRBJ2-7; D not certain. The CDR3 covers 11 residues. Germline CDR1 is WSHSY and CDR2 is SAAADI. V lost 6 bases and J 2 bases, leaving 5 bases between the germline ends.

This clone came up many times. CDR3 protein: CASSFSRNTEAFF. CDR3 nucleotides: TGTGCCAGCAGCTTTAGCAGGAACACTGAAGCTTTCTTT. The rearrangement links TRBV5-8 to TRBJ1-1; D remains unclear. The CDR3 totals 13 residues. Germline CDR1 is SGHTS and CDR2 is YDEGEE. Trimming shortened V by 2 bases and J by 1 base, and 6 bases separated the two germline ends.

The V call is TRBV11-2, the J call TRBJ2-2; tentative D call: TRBD2 (6 bases). Trimming cost V 4 bases and J 4 bases, with 22 bases left between them. Germline CDR1 reads SGHAT; CDR2 reads FQNNGV. The CDR3 consists of 18 residues. The CDR3 DNA is TGTGCCAGCAGCTCCGTACGGGTCAGGGACTGGTTCACCGGGGAGCTGTTTTTT. Protein: CASSSVRVRDWFTGELFF.

The rearrangement uses TRBV20-1 and TRBJ1-2, with 7 bases matching TRBD1. The CDR3 is 13 residues long. Germline V gene lookup returns CDR1 DFQATT and CDR2 SNEGSKA (reference sequence). V lost 3 bases to trimming and J lost 3 bases; unmatched junction nucleotides: 4. Here the CDR3 DNA reads TGCAGTGCTAGTTTACAGGGGTACTATGGCTACACCTTC. Encoded protein: CSASLQGYYGYTF.

The chain uses TRBV24-1 and TRBJ2-5; D is unresolved. V lost 3 bases, J lost 0 bases, and 4 bases lay in between. Germline CDR1 KGHDR, CDR2 SFDVKD. The CDR3 sequence is 13 residues long. For the CDR3, the DNA is TGTGCCACCAGTGATCCGTACCAAGAGACCCAGTACTTC. Translation gives CATSDPYQETQYF.

This clone was recorded only once. This chain joins TRBV5-6 and TRBJ1-5, with 12 nucleotides matching TRBD1. CDR1 is SGHDT and CDR2 is YYEEEE in the germline V gene. The V gene end was trimmed by 2 bases and the J gene end by 4 bases; junction bases not matched to a gene: 4. The CDR3 runs 16 residues. The CDR3, as DNA: TGTGCCAGCAGCTTTGGGGGACAGGGGGCTAATCAGCCCCAGCATTTT. This sequence encodes CASSFGGQGANQPQHF.

The rearrangement uses TRBV19 and TRBJ2-3; 16 bases line up with TRBD2. CDR3 length equals 19 residues. Germline trimming cut 5 bases from V and 7 bases from J; bases unmatched to any gene: 15. From germline, CDR1 is LNHDA and CDR2 SQIVND (reference sequence). The CDR3 DNA reads TGTGCCAGTAGTCCCGTGGGACTAGCGGGAGGGGCCTCAGCCCATACGCAGTATTTT. Translating gives CASSPVGLAGGASAHTQYF.

The CDR3 nucleotides are TGTGCCTGGAGGCCCACCTACCACGAAGACACTGAAGCTTTCTTT. It codes for CAWRPTYHEDTEAFF. This sequence joins TRBV30 and TRBJ1-1; D unresolved. The CDR3 consists of 15 residues. V gave up 3 bases and J gave up 3 bases, with 17 bases separating them. CDR1 and CDR2 (germline): GTSNPN, SVGIG (reference sequence).

The chain combines TRBV23-1 with TRBJ2-1; 16 positions agree with TRBD2. TRBV23-1 is treated as an ORF (open reading frame) with a function not yet certain. This CDR3 is built from 22 residues. V was pared by 2 bases and J by 2 bases, with 15 bases of the junction left unmatched. The CDR3 loop is CASSQIGLWGLAGGRPYNEQFF. The CDR3 DNA reads TGCGCCAGCAGTCAAATCGGCCTTTGGGGACTAGCGGGGGGGCGCCCCTACAATGAGCAGTTCTTC.

The J gene is TRBJ1-3, the V gene TRBV10-3; a possible D gene is TRBD1 (5 bases). V dropped 0 bases and J dropped 0 bases, with 9 bases sitting between them. Germline V lookup: CDR1 ENHRY, CDR2 SYGVKD. This CDR3 spans 16 amino acids. CDR3 nucleotide sequence: TGTGCCATCAGTGAGTCGGCGGGGGGCTCTGGAAACACCATATATTTT. Protein: CAISESAGGSGNTIYF.

The chain joins TRBV6-1 to TRBJ1-2, with D hard to call. The CDR3 is made up of 11 amino acids. The V end was cut by 3 bases, the J end by 5 bases, with 4 bases between. CDR1 and CDR2 from the germline V gene are MNHNS and SASEGT. CDR3 nucleotides: TGTGCCAGCAGTGAGCTATATGGCTACACCTTC. It encodes CASSELYGYTF.

The rearrangement joins TRBV9 to TRBJ2-1; 12 bases map to TRBD2. The CDR3 consists of 16 residues. CDR1 and CDR2 (germline): SGDLS, YYNGEE. Trimming at V came to 0 bases and at J to 8 bases, leaving 6 bases not matched to a gene. The CDR3 nucleotides read TGTGCCAGCAGCGTAGGGCTAGCGGGAGGGTTCGATGAGCAGTTCTTC. Translated: CASSVGLAGGFDEQFF.

Written as DNA, the CDR3 is TGTGCCAGCAGTCAACTAGCGGCTAGCACAGATACGCAGTATTTT. Translated, it gives CASSQLAASTDTQYF. The V and J genes are TRBV2 and TRBJ2-3; 8 bases map to TRBD2. The V and J ends lost 5 bases and 0 bases, in that order; junction bases with no gene match: 4. The germline V gene encodes CDR1 SNHLY and CDR2 FYNNEI. CDR3 size: 15 residues.

In this sample, this clone turned up once. The chain carries TRBV2 and TRBJ2-5; D perhaps matches TRBD1 (6 bases). This CDR3 is 14 amino acids long. Trimming stripped 7 bases from V and 5 bases from J, with 17 bases between. CDR1 and CDR2 (germline): SNHLY, FYNNEI. DNA of the CDR3: TGTGCCAGCACAGAGGGGGTAGGCTACGAGACCCAGTACTTC. This translates into CASTEGVGYETQYF.

V is TRBV14 and J is TRBJ2-4, with TRBD2 matching over 8 bases. Trimming cost V 4 bases and J 16 bases; bases outside gene matches: 12. This CDR3 contains 13 residues. CDR1 is SGHDN, CDR2 FVKESK, per germline. DNA of the CDR3: TGTGCCAGCAGCCTCACAACCGGGACTAGTTTATACTTC. This translates into CASSLTTGTSLYF.

The rearrangement uses TRBV28 and TRBJ1-5, with a tentative D call TRBD1 (5 bases). The CDR3 extends over 13 amino acids. V gave up 7 bases and J gave up 2 bases, with 9 bases separating them. Germline assignment: CDR1 MDHEN and CDR2 SYDVKM. CDR3 region: CASKLTGNQPQHF. The CDR3 DNA is TGTGCCAGCAAGCTGACAGGCAATCAGCCCCAGCATTTT.

The J gene is TRBJ1-2, the V gene TRBV7-2; unclear D gene. Per germline, CDR1 SGHTA and CDR2 FQGNSA. The CDR3 runs to 14 residues. Trimming took off 6 bases at V and 8 bases at J, with 19 bases between the two ends. CDR3 sequence reads: CASRTVPPRWGYTF. The CDR3 nucleotides are TGTGCCAGCAGAACTGTCCCCCCCCGGTGGGGCTACACCTTC.

The gene calls are TRBV28 and TRBJ2-3; 11 bases align to TRBD2. With V trimmed by 6 bases and J by 4 bases, 6 bases remained unmatched. The CDR3 has 15 amino acids. Germline loops: CDR1 MDHEN, CDR2 SYDVKM. The CDR3 is CASRPGLAVADTQYF. The CDR3 bases are TGTGCCAGCAGACCGGGACTAGCGGTAGCAGATACGCAGTATTTT. Supplemented by reference TRBV28 and TRBJ2-3, the full variable domain reads DVKVTQSSRYLVKRTGEKVFLECVQDMDHENMFWYRQDPGLGLRLIYFSYDVKMKEKGDIPEGYSVSREKKERFSLILESASTNQTSMYLCASRPGLAVADTQYFGPGTRLTVL.

The gene calls are TRBV5-1 and TRBJ2-7; D may be TRBD1 (6 bases). The CDR3 length is 14 residues. V was clipped by 3 bases and J by 5 bases, with 15 bases between them. Per the germline V gene, CDR1 is SGHRS and CDR2 is YFSETQ. The DNA of the CDR3 is TGCGCCAGCAGCTCCAGGGGTGGAGCGGACGAGCAGTACTTC. Translation: CASSSRGGADEQYF.

This clone turned up a few times. The chain couples TRBV6-5 to TRBJ1-6; D not certain. The V and J ends lost 2 bases and 7 bases respectively, with 6 bases between them. The CDR3 has 13 residues. CDR1 is MNHEY and CDR2 is SVGAGI in the germline V gene. The CDR3 here is CASSYIGNSPLHF. Written as DNA, the CDR3 is TGTGCCAGCAGTTACATCGGGAATTCACCCCTCCACTTT.

The chain uses TRBV5-4 and TRBJ1-1; D uncertain. V dropped 0 bases and J dropped 2 bases, with 14 bases sitting between them. Germline V gene data show CDR1 as SGHNT and CDR2 as YYREEE (reference sequence). The CDR3 extends over 16 amino acids. Written as DNA, the CDR3 is TGTGCCAGCAGCTTGGAACTGATGCGGGTTAACACTGAAGCTTTCTTT. It yields the protein CASSLELMRVNTEAFF.

This chain connects TRBV11-2 to TRBJ1-4; 10 nucleotides agree with TRBD1. Germline V gene data show CDR1 as SGHAT and CDR2 as FQNNGV. Trimming took 5 bases from V and 5 from J; bases not matched to a gene: 14. This CDR3 spans 18 amino acids. CDR3 coding DNA: TGTGCCAGCAGCGTATCTCCGGGACAGGGGAAGAGAAATGAAAAACTGTTTTTT. Residues: CASSVSPGQGKRNEKLFF.

This clone was counted only a few times. The rearrangement uses TRBV25-1 and TRBJ2-3, with D perhaps matching TRBD2 (5 bases). CDR1 and CDR2 (germline): MGHDK, SYGVNS. V was shortened by 5 bases and J by 4 bases, with 13 bases between the two germline ends. The CDR3 totals 14 residues. The CDR3 sequence: CASSTTSGSDTQYF. The CDR3 bases are TGTGCCAGCAGTACTACTAGTGGGTCAGATACGCAGTATTTT.

In its sample, this clone was seen once. The chain is built from TRBV13 and TRBJ2-2; a possible D gene is TRBD1 (6 bases). Germline CDR1 reads PRHDT; CDR2 reads FYEKMQ (reference sequence). Trimming stripped 0 bases from V and 6 bases from J, with 11 bases between. There are 15 residues in the CDR3. CDR3 nucleotide sequence: TGTGCCAGCAGCTTAGGGGACAGTCAAGCCGGGGAGCTGTTTTTT. It yields the protein CASSLGDSQAGELFF. The variable domain in full, completed from reference TRBV13 and TRBJ2-2, reads AAGVIQSPRHLIKEKRETATLKCYPIPRHDTVYWYQQGPGQDPQFLISFYEKMQSDKGSIPDRFSAQQFSDYHSELNMSSLELGDSALYFCASSLGDSQAGELFFGEGSRLTVL.